This TCR beta chain comes out of a study of OX40 agonist ivuxolimab in advanced cancers. The study sampled blood at baseline, cycle 4 day 1, and cycle 7 day 1. Some clones are missing from TCRdb's copy, which holds only in-frame ones; the method was immunoSEQ multiplex PCR. The sample lists 70,000 or so clones, more than 65% occurring once. The material was CD4+ or CD8+ T cells sorted from blood, obtained in a trial of the OX40 agonist ivuxolimab. The TCR comes from an adult with an advanced solid tumor such as melanoma, head and neck, liver or kidney cancer.

The CDR3 sequence: CASSLVAGGGDTQYF. The CDR3, as DNA: TGCGCCAGCAGCTTGGTTGCGGGGGGTGGAGATACGCAGTATTTT. This rearrangement joins TRBV5-1 to TRBJ2-3; 8 nucleotides align to TRBD2. V was clipped by 0 bases and J by 5 bases; unmatched bases: 5. The CDR3 is made up of 15 amino acids. CDR1 and CDR2 from the germline V gene are SGHRS and YFSETQ.